This T cell receptor beta chain emerged from a study of shared clonotypes between healthy human individuals. The authors ran the assay at deep level. Here immunoSEQ multiplex PCR was the method, and the copy in TCRdb shows in-frame clones only, minus some. The sample contains under 850,000 clones, about two thirds of which appear only once. Germline CDR1 is SNHLY and CDR2 is FYNNEI. The CDR3 sequence is 14 residues long. After removal of 7 bases from V and 3 bases from J, the junction contained 7 bases not matched to a gene. The sample was memory CD4+ T cells sorted from blood. Subset: CD45RA-negative fraction. This receptor was taken from a woman in her twenties or thirties in good health. The rearrangement uses TRBV2 and TRBJ1-1, with 8 bases matching TRBD1. CDR3 nucleotides: TGTGCCAGCATTTCGACAGGGGCCTACACTGAAGCTTTCTTT. Amino acid sequence: CASISTGAYTEAFF.